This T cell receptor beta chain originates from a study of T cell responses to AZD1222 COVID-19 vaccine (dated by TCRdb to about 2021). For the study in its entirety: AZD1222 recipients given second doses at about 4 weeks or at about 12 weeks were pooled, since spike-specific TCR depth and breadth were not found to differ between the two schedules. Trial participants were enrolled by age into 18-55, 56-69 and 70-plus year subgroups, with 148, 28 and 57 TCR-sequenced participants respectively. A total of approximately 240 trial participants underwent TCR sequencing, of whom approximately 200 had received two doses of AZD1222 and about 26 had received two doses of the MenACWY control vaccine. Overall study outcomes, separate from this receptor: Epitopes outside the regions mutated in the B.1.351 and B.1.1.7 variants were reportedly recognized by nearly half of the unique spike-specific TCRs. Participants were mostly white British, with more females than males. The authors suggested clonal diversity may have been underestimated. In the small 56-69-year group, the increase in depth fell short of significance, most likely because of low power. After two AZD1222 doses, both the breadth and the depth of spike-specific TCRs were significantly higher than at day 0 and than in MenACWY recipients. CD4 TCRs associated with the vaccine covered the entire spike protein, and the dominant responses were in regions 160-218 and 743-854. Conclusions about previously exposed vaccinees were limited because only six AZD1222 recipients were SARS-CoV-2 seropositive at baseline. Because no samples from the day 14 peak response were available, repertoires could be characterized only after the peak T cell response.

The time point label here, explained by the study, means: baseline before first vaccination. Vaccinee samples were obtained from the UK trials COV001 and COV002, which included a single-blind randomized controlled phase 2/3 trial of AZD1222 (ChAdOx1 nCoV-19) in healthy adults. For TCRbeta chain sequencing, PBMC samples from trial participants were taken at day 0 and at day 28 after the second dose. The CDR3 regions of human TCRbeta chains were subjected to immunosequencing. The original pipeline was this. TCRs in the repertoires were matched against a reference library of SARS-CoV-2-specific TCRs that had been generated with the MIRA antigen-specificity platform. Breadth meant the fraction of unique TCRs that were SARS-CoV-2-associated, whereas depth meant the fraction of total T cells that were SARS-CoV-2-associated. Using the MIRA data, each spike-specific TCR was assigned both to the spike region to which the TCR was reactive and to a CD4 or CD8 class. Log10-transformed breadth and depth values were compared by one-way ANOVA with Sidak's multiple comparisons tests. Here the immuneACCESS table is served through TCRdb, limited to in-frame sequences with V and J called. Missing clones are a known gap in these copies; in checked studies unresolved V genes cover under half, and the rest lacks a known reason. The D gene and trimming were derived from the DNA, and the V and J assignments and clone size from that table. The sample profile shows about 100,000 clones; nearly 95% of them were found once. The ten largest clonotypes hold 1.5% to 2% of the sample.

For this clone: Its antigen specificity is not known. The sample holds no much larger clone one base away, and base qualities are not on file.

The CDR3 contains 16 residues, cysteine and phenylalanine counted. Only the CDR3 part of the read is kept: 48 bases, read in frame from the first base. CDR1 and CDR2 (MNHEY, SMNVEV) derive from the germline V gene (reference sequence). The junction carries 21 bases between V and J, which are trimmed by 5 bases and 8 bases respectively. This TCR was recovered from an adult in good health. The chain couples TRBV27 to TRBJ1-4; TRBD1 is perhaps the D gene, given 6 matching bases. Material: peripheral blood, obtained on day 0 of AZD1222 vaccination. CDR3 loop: CASSLTRTALGEKLFF. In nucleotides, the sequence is TGTGCCAGCAGTCTTACACGGACAGCCCTAGGGGAAAAACTGTTTTTT.